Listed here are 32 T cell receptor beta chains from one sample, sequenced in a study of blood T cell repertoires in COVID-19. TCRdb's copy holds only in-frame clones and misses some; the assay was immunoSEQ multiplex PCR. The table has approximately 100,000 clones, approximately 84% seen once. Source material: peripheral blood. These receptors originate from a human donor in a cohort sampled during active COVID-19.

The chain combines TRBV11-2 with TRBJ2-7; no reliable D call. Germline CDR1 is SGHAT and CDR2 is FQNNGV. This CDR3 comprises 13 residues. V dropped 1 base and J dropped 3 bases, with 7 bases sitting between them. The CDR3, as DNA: TGTGCCAGCAGCTTAGCGCGTGGCTACGAGCAGTACTTC. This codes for CASSLARGYEQYF. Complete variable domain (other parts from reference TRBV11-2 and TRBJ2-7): EAGVAQSPRYKIIEKRQSVAFWCNPISGHATLYWYQQILGQGPKLLIQFQNNGVVDDSQLPKDRFSAERLKGVDSTLKIQPAKLEDSAVYLCASSLARGYEQYFGPGTRLTVT.

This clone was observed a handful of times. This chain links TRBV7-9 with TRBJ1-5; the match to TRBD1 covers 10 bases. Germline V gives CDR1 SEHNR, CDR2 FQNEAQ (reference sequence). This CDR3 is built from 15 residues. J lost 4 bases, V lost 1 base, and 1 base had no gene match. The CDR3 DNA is TGTGCCAGCAGCTTAGGACAGGGGGCGAATCAGCCCCAGCATTTT. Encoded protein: CASSLGQGANQPQHF.

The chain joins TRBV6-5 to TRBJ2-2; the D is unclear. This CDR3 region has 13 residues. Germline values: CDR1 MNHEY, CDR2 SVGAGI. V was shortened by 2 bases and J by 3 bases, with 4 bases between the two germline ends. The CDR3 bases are TGTGCCAGCAGTTACCTCTACACCGGGGAGCTGTTTTTT. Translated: CASSYLYTGELFF.

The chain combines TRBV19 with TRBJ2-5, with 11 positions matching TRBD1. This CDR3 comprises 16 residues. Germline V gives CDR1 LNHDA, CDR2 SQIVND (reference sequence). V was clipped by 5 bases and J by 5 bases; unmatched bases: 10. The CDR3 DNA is TGTGCCAGTAGTCCGCGGGACAGGGGGTTATGGGAGACCCAGTACTTC. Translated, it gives CASSPRDRGLWETQYF.

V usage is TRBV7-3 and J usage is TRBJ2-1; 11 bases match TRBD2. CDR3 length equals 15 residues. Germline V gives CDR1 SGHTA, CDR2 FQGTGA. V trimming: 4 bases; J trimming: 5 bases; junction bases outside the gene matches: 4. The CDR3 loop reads CASSSASGRHNEQFF. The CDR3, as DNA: TGTGCCAGCAGCTCAGCTAGCGGGAGGCACAATGAGCAGTTCTTC.

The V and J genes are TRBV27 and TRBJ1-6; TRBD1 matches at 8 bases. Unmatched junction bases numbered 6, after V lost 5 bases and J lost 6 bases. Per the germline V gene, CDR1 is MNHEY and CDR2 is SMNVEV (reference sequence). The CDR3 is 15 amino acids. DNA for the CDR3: TGTGCCAGCAGTCCGCAGGGGGCGTCTAATTCACCCCTCCACTTT. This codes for CASSPQGASNSPLHF.

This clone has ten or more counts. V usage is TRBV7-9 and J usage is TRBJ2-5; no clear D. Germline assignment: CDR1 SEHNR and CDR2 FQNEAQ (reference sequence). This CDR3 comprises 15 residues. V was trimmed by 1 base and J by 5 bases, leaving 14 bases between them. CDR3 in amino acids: CASSLELAQAETQYF. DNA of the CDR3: TGTGCCAGCAGCTTAGAACTCGCCCAAGCGGAGACCCAGTACTTC. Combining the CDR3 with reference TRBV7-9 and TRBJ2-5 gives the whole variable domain DTGVSQNPRHKITKRGQNVTFRCDPISEHNRLYWYRQTLGQGPEFLTYFQNEAQLEKSRLLSDRFSAERPKGSFSTLEIQRTEQGDSAMYLCASSLELAQAETQYFGPGTRLLVL.

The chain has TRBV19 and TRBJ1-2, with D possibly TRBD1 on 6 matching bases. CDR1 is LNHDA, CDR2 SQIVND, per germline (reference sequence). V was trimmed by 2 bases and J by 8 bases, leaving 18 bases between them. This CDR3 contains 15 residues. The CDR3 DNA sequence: TGTGCCAGTAGTATAAACCCGGACAGCCTCCAGGGCTACACCTTC. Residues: CASSINPDSLQGYTF.

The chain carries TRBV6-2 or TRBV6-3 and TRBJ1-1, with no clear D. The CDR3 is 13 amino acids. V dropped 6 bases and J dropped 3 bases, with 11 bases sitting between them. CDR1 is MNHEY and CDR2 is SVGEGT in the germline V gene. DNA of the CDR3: TGTGCCAGCAGCCTATTGGAGGACACTGAAGCTTTCTTT. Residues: CASSLLEDTEAFF.

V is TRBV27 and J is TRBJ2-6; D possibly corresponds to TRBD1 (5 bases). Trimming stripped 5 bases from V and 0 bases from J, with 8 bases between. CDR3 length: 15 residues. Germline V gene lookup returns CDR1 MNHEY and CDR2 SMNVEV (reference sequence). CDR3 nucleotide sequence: TGTGCCAGCAGTCCAGGGCTCTCTGGGGCCAACGTCCTGACTTTC. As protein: CASSPGLSGANVLTF.

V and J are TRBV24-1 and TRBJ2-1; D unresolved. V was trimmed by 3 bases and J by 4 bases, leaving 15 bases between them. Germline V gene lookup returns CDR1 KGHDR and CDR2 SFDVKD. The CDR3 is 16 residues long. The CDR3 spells CATSDPSRVGYNEQFF. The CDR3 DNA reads TGTGCCACCAGTGATCCCTCTCGTGTCGGTTACAATGAGCAGTTCTTC.

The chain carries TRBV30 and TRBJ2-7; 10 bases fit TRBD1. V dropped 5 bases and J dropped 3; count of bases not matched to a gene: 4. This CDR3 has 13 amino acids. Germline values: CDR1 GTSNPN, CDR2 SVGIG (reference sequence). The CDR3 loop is CAWDRGRNYEQYF. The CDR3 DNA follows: TGTGCCTGGGACAGGGGGCGCAACTACGAGCAGTACTTC.

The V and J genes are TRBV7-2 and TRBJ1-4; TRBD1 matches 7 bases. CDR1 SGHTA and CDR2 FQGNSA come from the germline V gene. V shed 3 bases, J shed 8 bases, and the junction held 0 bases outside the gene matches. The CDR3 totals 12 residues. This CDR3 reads CASSLTGEKLFF. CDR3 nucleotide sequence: TGTGCCAGCAGCTTGACAGGGGAAAAACTGTTTTTT.

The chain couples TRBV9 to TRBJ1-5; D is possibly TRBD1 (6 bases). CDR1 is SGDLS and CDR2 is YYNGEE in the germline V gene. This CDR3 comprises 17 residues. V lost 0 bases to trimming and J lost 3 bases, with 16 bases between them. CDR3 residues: CASSVVPDRRANQPQHF. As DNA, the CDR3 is TGTGCCAGCAGCGTAGTCCCAGACAGGCGGGCCAATCAGCCCCAGCATTTT.

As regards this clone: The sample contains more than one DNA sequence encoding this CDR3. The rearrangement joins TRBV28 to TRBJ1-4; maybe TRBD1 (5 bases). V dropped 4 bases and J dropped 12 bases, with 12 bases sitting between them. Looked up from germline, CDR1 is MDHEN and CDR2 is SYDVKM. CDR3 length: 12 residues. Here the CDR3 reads CASSYREGELFF. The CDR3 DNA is TGTGCCAGCAGTTACAGAGAAGGGGAACTGTTTTTT. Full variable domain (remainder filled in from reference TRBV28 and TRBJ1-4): DVKVTQSSRYLVKRTGEKVFLECVQDMDHENMFWYRQDPGLGLRLIYFSYDVKMKEKGDIPEGYSVSREKKERFSLILESASTNQTSMYLCASSYREGELFFGSGTQLSVL.

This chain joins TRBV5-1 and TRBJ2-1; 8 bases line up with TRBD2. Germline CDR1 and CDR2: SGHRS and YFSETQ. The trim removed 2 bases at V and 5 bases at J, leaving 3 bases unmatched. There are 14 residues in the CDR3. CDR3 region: CASSFLRGDNEQFF. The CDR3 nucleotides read TGCGCCAGCAGCTTCTTGCGGGGGGACAATGAGCAGTTCTTC.

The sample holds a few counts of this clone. CDR3 residues: CATSSSGTGDSIGELFF. The CDR3 coding sequence is TGTGCCACCAGCAGTTCCGGGACAGGGGATTCTATAGGGGAGCTGTTTTTT. V is TRBV15 and J is TRBJ2-2, with 10 nucleotides matching TRBD1. Germline lookup yields CDR1 LNHNV and CDR2 YYDKDF (reference sequence). V gave up 3 bases and J gave up 8 bases; unmatched junction bases: 12. The CDR3 totals 17 residues.

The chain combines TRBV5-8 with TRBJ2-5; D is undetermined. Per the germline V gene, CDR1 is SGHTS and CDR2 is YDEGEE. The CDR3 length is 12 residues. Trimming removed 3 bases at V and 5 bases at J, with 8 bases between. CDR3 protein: CASSSSQETQYF. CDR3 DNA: TGTGCCAGCAGCTCGTCCCAGGAGACCCAGTACTTC.

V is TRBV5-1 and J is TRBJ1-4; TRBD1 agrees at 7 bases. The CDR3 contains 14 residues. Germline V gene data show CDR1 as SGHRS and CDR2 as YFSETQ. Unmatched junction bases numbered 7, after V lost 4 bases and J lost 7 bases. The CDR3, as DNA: TGCGCCAGCAGCAGAACAGGGGTGGGTGAAAAACTGTTTTTT. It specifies CASSRTGVGEKLFF.

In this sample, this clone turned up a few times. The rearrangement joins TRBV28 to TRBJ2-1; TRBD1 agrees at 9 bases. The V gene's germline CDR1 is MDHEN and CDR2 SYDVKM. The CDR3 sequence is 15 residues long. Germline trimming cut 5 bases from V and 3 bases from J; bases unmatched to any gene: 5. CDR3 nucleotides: TGTGCCAGCAGTCCCGGGACAGGGCTCTACAATGAGCAGTTCTTC. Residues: CASSPGTGLYNEQFF.

The CDR3: CASSVAGVQETQYF. For the CDR3, the DNA is TGTGCCAGCAGCGTCGCCGGGGTACAAGAGACCCAGTACTTC. The gene calls are TRBV7-9 and TRBJ2-5; D possibly corresponds to TRBD2 (5 bases). This CDR3 has 14 residues. V was pared by 5 bases and J by 2 bases, with 12 bases between. CDR1 and CDR2 (germline): SEHNR, FQNEAQ (reference sequence).

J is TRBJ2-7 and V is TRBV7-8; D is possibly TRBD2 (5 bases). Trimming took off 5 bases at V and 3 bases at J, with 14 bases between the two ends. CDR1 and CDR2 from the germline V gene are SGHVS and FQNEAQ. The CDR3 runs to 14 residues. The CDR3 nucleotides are TGTGCCAGCAGCCTCCGTGGAGGAAACTACGAGCAGTACTTC. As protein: CASSLRGGNYEQYF.

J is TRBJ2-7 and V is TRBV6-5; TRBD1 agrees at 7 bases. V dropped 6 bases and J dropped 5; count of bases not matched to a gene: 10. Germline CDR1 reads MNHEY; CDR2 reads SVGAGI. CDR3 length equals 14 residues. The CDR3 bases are TGTGCCAGCAGAAGAGACAGGGAACCACACGAGCAGTACTTC. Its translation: CASRRDREPHEQYF.

The CDR3 nucleotides are TGTGCCAGCAGCTTAGCTGGGGGCGCCGATGGCTACACCTTC. Translating it yields CASSLAGGADGYTF. This chain links TRBV7-2 with TRBJ1-2; D may be TRBD1 (6 bases). Germline CDR1 SGHTA, CDR2 FQGNSA. Trimming stripped 0 bases from V and 6 bases from J, with 11 bases between. This CDR3 region has 14 residues.

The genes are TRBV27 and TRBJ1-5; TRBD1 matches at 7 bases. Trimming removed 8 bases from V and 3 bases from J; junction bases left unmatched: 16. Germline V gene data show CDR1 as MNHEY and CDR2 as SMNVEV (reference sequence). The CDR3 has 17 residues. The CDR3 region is CASAPGTAIIYNQPQHF. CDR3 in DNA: TGTGCCAGCGCCCCAGGGACAGCCATCATTTACAATCAGCCCCAGCATTTT.

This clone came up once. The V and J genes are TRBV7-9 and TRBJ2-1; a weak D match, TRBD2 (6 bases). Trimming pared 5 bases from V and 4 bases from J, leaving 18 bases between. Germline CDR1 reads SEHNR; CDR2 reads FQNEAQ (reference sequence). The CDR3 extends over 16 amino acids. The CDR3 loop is CASSPVPRLEYNEQFF. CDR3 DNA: TGTGCCAGCAGCCCCGTTCCGAGACTAGAGTACAATGAGCAGTTCTTC.

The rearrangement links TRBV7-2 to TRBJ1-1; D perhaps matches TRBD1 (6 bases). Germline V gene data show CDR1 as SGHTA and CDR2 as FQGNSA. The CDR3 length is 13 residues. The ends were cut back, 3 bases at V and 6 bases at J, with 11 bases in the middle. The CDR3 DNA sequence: TGTGCCAGCAGCTTGGACAGACCGTCTGAAGCTTTCTTT. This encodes CASSLDRPSEAFF.

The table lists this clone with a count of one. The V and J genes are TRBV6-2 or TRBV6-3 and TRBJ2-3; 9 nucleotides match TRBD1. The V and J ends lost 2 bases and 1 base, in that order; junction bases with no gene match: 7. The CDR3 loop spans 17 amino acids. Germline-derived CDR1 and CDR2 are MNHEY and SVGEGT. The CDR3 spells CASSYTYRGLGTDTQYF. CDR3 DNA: TGTGCCAGCAGTTACACCTACAGGGGGCTGGGCACAGATACGCAGTATTTT.

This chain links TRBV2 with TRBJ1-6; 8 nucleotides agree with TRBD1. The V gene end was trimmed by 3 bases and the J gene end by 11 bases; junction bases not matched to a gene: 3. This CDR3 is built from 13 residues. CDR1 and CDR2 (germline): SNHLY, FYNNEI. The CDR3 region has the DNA TGTGCCAGCAGTGACAGGGGGCGCGCACCCCTCCACTTT. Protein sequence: CASSDRGRAPLHF.

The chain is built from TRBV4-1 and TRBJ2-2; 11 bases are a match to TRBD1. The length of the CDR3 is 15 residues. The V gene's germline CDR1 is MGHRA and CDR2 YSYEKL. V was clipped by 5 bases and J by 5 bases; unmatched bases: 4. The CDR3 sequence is CASSFRDRGTGELFF. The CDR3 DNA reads TGCGCCAGCAGCTTCCGGGACAGGGGGACCGGGGAGCTGTTTTTT.

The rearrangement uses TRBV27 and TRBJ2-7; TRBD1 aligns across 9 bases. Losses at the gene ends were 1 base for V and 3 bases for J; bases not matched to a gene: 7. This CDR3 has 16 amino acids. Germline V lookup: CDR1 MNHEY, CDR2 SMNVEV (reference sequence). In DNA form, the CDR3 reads TGTGCCAGCAGTTTATTTCCGGGACAGGGAGTCTACGAGCAGTACTTC. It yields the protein CASSLFPGQGVYEQYF.

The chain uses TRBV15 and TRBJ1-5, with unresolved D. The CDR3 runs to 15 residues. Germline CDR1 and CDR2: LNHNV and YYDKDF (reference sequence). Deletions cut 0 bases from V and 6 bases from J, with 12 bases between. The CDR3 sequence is CATSRDPGSGQPQHF. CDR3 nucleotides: TGTGCCACCAGCAGAGATCCCGGATCAGGTCAGCCCCAGCATTTT.